This T cell receptor beta chain was obtained from a study of blood T cell repertoires in COVID-19. Study summary: PBMCs, B-cell-depleted T cells, or T cells were the source of the cDNA or gDNA that made up the material.

Per the authors' pipeline: Estimated nucleated cell counts came from reference gene primer amplification. Assay used: immunoSEQ multiplex PCR; TCRdb lists only in-frame clones, some missing. V, J and clone size were drawn from that table, and D and trimming were deduced from the DNA. The top ten clones hold 25% to 30% of a sample with tens of thousands of clones, approximately 90% of them seen once. This clone was detected only once. The receptor was derived from a man aged 50-60 years with active or convalescent COVID-19. Sample: peripheral blood.

The CDR3 spells CASSHGLAGGLEQFF. CDR3 nucleotides: TGTGCCAGCAGCCACGGGCTAGCGGGGGGGCTTGAGCAGTTCTTC. This chain joins TRBV6-6 and TRBJ2-1, with 12 bases identical to TRBD2. J lost 9 bases, V lost 6 bases, and 9 bases had no gene match. The CDR3 consists of 15 residues. CDR1 is MNHNY and CDR2 is SVGAGI in the germline V gene (reference sequence).